These 4 T cell receptor beta chains came from one sample sequenced in a study of regulatory T cells in long-lasting Graves disease. TCR beta libraries were built with iRepertoire HTBI primers and Arm-PCR of CDR3 regions. TCRdb itself ran the multiplex PCR reads through MiXCR, one entry per CDR3 protein. The top ten hold 20% to 25% of the sample, which has roughly 560,000 distinct CDR3 sequences, roughly 15% seen once. Time point specified: newly diagnosed GD, antithyroid drugs for less than 3 months. Scientists built the TCR library using RNA that was extracted from PBMCs. These sequences were also reported in another study, on T cells in Graves' hyperthyroidism and ophthalmopathy.

Here the sequenced sample was peripheral blood mononuclear cells (PBMCs), taken at new diagnosis, from a patient treated with antithyroid drugs. Source of these receptors: a woman aged 35-60 years with Graves disease.

This clonotype has ten or more counts. The chain combines TRBV27 with TRBJ1-1; tentative D call: TRBD1 (5 bases). The CDR3 contains 14 residues. The germline CDR1 and CDR2 sequences are MNHEY and SMNVEV (reference sequence). Trimming left V 6 bases short and J 1 base short, with 12 bases between. CDR3 sequence reads: CASRTAWGNTEAFF. In DNA, the CDR3 is TGTGCCAGCAGGACAGCTTGGGGGAACACTGAAGCTTTCTTT.

This chain connects TRBV3-1 to TRBJ2-3, with D perhaps being TRBD1 or TRBD2 (6 bases each). Trimming pared 3 bases from V and 0 bases from J, leaving 13 bases between. The germline CDR1 and CDR2 sequences are LGHDT and YNNKEL (reference sequence). This CDR3 contains 16 residues. CDR3 in DNA: TGTGCCAGCAGCCACCCCCTCGGGGGCAGCACAGATACGCAGTATTTT. This gives the protein CASSHPLGGSTDTQYF.

This clonotype has a handful of counts. The chain couples TRBV28 to TRBJ1-5, with TRBD1 identical over 10 bases. Trimming at V came to 8 bases and at J to 2 bases, leaving 6 bases not matched to a gene. CDR1 and CDR2 from the germline V gene are MDHEN and SYDVKM. The length of the CDR3 is 15 residues. The CDR3 DNA is TGTGCCAGCGGAACCGGGACAGGGGGCAATCAGCCCCAGCATTTT. As protein: CASGTGTGGNQPQHF. Full variable domain (remainder filled in from reference TRBV28 and TRBJ1-5): DVKVTQSSRYLVKRTGEKVFLECVQDMDHENMFWYRQDPGLGLRLIYFSYDVKMKEKGDIPEGYSVSREKKERFSLILESASTNQTSMYLCASGTGTGGNQPQHFGDGTRLSIL.

This clonotype has a count of ten or more. The rearrangement joins TRBV20-1 to TRBJ1-2; D is uncertain. Looked up from germline, CDR1 is DFQATT and CDR2 is SNEGSKA (reference sequence). V lost 3 bases to trimming and J lost 4 bases, with 15 bases between them. The CDR3 totals 14 residues. The CDR3 loop is CSAREGPAIYGYTF. The CDR3 bases are TGCAGTGCTAGGGAGGGCCCAGCTATCTATGGCTACACCTTC.